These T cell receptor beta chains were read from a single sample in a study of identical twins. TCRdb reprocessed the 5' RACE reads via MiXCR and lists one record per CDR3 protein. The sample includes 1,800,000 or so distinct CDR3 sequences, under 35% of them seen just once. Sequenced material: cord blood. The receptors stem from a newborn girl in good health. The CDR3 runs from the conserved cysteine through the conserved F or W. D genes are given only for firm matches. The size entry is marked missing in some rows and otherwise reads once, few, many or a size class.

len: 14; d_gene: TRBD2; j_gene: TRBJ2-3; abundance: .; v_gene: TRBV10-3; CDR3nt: TGTGCCATCGGGGCTAGCGGGAACACAGATACGCAGTATTTT; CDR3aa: CAIGASGNTDTQYF
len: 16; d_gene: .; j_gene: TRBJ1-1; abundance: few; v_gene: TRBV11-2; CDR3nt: TGTGCCAGCAGCTTAGATCGTAGAAGACGCGACACTGAAGCTTTCTTT; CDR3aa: CASSLDRRRRDTEAFF
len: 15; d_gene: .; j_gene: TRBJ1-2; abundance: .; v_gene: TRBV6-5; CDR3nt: TGTGCCAGCAGTTACTCGAGGACCATTCCCTATGGCTACACCTTC; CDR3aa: CASSYSRTIPYGYTF
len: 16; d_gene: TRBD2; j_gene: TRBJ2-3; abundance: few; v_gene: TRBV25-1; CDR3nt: TGTGCCAGCAGTGAAGGGGCTAGCGGGGTGTCAGATACGCAGTATTTT; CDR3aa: CASSEGASGVSDTQYF
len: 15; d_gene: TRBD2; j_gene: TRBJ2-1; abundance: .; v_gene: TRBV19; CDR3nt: TGTGCCAGTAGTAGGGCTAGCGGGAGGTTTATGGCGCAGTTCTTC; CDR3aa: CASSRASGRFMAQFF
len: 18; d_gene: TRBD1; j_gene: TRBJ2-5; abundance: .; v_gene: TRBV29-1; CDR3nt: TGCAGCGTTGGTCGACAGGGGGCGCAAAATGGGCCCCAAGAGACCCAGTACTTC; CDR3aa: CSVGRQGAQNGPQETQYF
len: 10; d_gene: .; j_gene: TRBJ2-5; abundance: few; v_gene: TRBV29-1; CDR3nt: TGCAGCGCCGAGGAGAATGAGCAGTACTTC; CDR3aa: CSAEENEQYF
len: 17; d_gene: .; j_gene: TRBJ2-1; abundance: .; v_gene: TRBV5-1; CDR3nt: TGCGCCAGCAGCTTCCCGGGACTCACGAGCTCCTACAATGAGCAGTTCTTC; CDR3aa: CASSFPGLTSSYNEQFF
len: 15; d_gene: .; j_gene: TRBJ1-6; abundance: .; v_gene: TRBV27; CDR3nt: TGTGCCAGCAGTTTATATCGGGTATCTAGTTCACCCCTCCACTTT; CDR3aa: CASSLYRVSSSPLHF
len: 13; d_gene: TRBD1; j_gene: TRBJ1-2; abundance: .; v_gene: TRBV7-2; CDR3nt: TGTGCCAGCAGCCTAAACAGGGGAAGTGGCTACACCTTC; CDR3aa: CASSLNRGSGYTF
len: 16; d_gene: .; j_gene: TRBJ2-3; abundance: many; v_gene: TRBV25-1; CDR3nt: TGTGCCAGCAGTGACCGGGACTCCCGGAGCCCAGATACGCAGTATTTT; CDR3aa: CASSDRDSRSPDTQYF
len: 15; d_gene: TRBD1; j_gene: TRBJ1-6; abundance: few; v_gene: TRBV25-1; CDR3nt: TGTGCCAGCAGTGACGTCGGGACAGGGTCTACACCCCTCCACTTT; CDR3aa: CASSDVGTGSTPLHF
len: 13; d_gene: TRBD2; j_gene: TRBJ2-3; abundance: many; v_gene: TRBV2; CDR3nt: TGTGCCAGTAGCGGGGGAGTCACAGATACGCAGTATTTT; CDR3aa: CASSGGVTDTQYF
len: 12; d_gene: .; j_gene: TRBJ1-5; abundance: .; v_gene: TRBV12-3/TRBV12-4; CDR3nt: TGTACCAGCAGTTTGGGGGCTCAGCCCCAGCATTTT; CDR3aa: CTSSLGAQPQHF
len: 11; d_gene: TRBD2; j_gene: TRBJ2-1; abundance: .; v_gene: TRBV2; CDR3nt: TGTGCACGGGAGGCCCACAATGAGCAGTTCTTC; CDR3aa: CAREAHNEQFF
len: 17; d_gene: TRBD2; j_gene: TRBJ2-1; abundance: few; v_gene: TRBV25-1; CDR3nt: TGTGCCAGCAGTGAAGTAGGACTAGCGGAACCGTACAATGAGCAGTTCTTC; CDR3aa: CASSEVGLAEPYNEQFF
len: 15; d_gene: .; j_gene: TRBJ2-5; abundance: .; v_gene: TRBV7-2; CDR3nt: TGTGCCAGCAGCTTATATACGGGAGTCTACAATGAGCAGTACTTC; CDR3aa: CASSLYTGVYNEQYF
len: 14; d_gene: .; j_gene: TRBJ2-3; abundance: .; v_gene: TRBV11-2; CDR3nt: TGTGCCAGCAGCTTAGACGGCTCGTTAGATACGCAGTATTTT; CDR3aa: CASSLDGSLDTQYF
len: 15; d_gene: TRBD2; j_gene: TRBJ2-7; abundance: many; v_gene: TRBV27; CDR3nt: TGTGCCAGCAGTTCCAGGCTAGCGGGCACCTACGAGCAGTACTTC; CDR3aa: CASSSRLAGTYEQYF
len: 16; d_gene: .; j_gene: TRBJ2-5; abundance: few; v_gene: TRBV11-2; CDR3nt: TGTGCCAGCAGCTTAGATCCCGGGGGTACCCTTAAGACCCAGTACTTC; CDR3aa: CASSLDPGGTLKTQYF
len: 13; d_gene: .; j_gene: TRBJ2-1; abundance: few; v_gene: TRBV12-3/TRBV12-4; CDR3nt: TGTGCCAGCAGTTTCGCTAGAACCAATGAGCAGTTCTTC; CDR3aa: CASSFARTNEQFF
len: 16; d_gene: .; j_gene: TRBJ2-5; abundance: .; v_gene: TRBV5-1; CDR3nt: TGCGCCAGCAGCTGGACATCAGGGGTAGGGCAAGAGACCCAGTACTTC; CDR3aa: CASSWTSGVGQETQYF
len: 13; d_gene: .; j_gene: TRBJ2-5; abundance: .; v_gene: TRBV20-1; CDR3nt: TGCAGTGCTCGGCGGGAGAGGGGGGAGACCCAGTACTTC; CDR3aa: CSARRERGETQYF
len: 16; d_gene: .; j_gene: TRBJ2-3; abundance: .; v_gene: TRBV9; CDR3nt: TGTGCCAGCAGCGTAATAGGCGCATCTAGCACAGATACGCAGTATTTT; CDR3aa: CASSVIGASSTDTQYF
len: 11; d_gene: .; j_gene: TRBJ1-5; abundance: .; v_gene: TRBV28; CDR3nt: TGTGCCGGCAGTTTGAATCAGCCCCAGCATTTT; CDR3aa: CAGSLNQPQHF
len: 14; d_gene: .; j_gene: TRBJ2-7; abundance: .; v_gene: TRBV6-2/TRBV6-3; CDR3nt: TGTGCCAGCAGTTCCCCCCTTGGGAGGTACGAGCAGTACTTC; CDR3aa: CASSSPLGRYEQYF
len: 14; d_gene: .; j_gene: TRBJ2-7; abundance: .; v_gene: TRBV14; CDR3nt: TGTGCCAGCAGCCCGGGACCACCCCTGGACGAGCAGTACTTC; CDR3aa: CASSPGPPLDEQYF